This T cell receptor beta chain is from a study of control samples from healthy donors and cancer patients. This CDR3 comprises 17 residues. CDR1 is MGHRA and CDR2 is YSYEKL in the germline V gene. The V gene end was trimmed by 1 base and the J gene end by 0 bases; junction bases not matched to a gene: 4. Method: immunoSEQ multiplex PCR; TCRdb's copy keeps in-frame clones and lacks some. The sample has approximately 90,000 clones; about 89% are singletons. The sequencing input was blood. The sequence derives from a man in his thirties or forties in good health. The V call is TRBV4-1, the J call TRBJ1-5; 9 bases are shared with TRBD1. The CDR3 region is CASSQVDRGYSNQPQHF. The CDR3 nucleotides are TGCGCCAGCAGCCAAGTGGACAGGGGTTATAGCAATCAGCCCCAGCATTTT.